Included here is one T cell receptor beta chain sequence, with context. Its antigen remains unknown. The source of the sample is a study of cytomegalovirus exposure and HLA in healthy donors. General observations from the study: Later analysis indicated greater clonal expansion among HLA-associated TCR beta chains than among equally common other chains. The productive fraction for most TCR beta V segments was about 90% or about 30% in an earlier analysis.

The study ran its PCR with 60 Vbeta and 13 Jbeta primers. In the original workflow: Later analysis identified some 80 million unique TCR beta chains, 8.5 million to 13 million shared. Assay used: immunoSEQ multiplex PCR; TCRdb lists only in-frame clones, some missing. For V, J and clone size, that table is used; D and trimming come from the DNA. The repertoire has 250,000 to 300,000 clones, about 90% of them found once; the top ten carry around 1.7%. This CDR3 contains 14 residues. The germline gives CDR1 MGHRA, CDR2 YSYEKL. Trimming left V 4 bases short and J 1 base short, with 10 bases between. The sequence derives from a girl aged 2 to 9 in good health and CMV-seronegative. The sample consisted of PBMCs. This chain uses TRBV4-1 with TRBJ1-1; D is possibly TRBD1 (5 bases). The CDR3 region has the DNA TGCGCCAGCAGCCTTGACAGACCGAACACTGAAGCTTTCTTT. This translates into CASSLDRPNTEAFF.